This T cell receptor beta chain was identified during a study of blood T cell repertoires in COVID-19. Study-level background: Sites in the United States, Italy and Spain provided acute and convalescent COVID-19 samples. T cells, B-cell-depleted T cells, or PBMCs provided the cDNA or gDNA that served as material.

The CDR3 has 17 amino acids. Per germline, CDR1 SGHTA and CDR2 FQGNSA. Trimming cost V 0 bases and J 2 bases, with 14 bases left between them. Sequenced by immunoSEQ multiplex PCR; TCRdb stores in-frame clones only, minus some. The data contain 55,000 to 65,000 clones, roughly 89% of them singletons. The receptor's source is an older woman with COVID-19, enrolled during active disease. The rearrangement links TRBV7-2 to TRBJ2-1; unclear D gene. The sample taken for sequencing was peripheral blood. The CDR3 reads CASSLATLTEAYNEQFF. CDR3 bases: TGTGCCAGCAGCTTAGCGACCCTAACCGAGGCCTACAATGAGCAGTTCTTC. Full variable domain (missing parts from reference TRBV7-2 and TRBJ2-1): GAGVSQSPSNKVTEKGKDVELRCDPISGHTALYWYRQSLGQGLEFLIYFQGNSAPDKSGLPSDRFSAERTGGSVSTLTIQRTQQEDSAVYLCASSLATLTEAYNEQFFGPGTRLTVL.